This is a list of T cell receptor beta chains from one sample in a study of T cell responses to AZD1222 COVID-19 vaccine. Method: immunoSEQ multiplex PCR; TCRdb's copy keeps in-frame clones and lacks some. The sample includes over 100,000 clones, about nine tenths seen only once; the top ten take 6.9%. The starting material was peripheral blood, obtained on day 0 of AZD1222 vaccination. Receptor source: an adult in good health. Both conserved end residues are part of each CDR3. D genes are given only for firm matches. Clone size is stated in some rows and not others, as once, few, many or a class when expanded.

TGTGCCATCAGTGAGGATATGGGAGGAAACTATGGCTACACCTTC | CAISEDMGGNYGYTF | - | - | TRBJ1-2 | TRBV10-3
TGTGCCAGCAGTCCTGAGGGGTTATCACCCCTCCACTTT | CASSPEGLSPLHF | - | - | TRBJ1-6 | TRBV28
TGTGCCATCAGTGAGACAGGAATCCTCACAGATACGCAGTATTTT | CAISETGILTDTQYF | - | - | TRBJ2-3 | TRBV10-3
TGTGCCAAAGCGCCGGGACAGCGCACAGGTCATGGCTACACCTTC | CAKAPGQRTGHGYTF | - | TRBD1 | TRBJ1-2 | TRBV27
TGTGCCAGCAGTGTCACGGACGAGCAGTACTTC | CASSVTDEQYF | - | - | TRBJ2-7 | TRBV28
TGTGCCAGCAGCCCCGGGACAGGGGTAGCGAAATACTTC | CASSPGTGVAKYF | - | TRBD1 | TRBJ2-5 | TRBV6-5
TGTGCCAGCAGCTCTTGGAAGGAATCAAACATTCAGTACTTC | CASSSWKESNIQYF | - | - | TRBJ2-4 | TRBV13
TGTGCCTGGATGCAGGGGAAGTACGAGCAGTACTTC | CAWMQGKYEQYF | - | - | TRBJ2-7 | TRBV30
TGTGCCAGTAGTATACCCTGGACCAAGAACTATGGCTACACCTTC | CASSIPWTKNYGYTF | - | - | TRBJ1-2 | TRBV19
TGTGCCAGTAGCATTGGACAGGGCCTTTGGCCCCAGCATTTT | CASSIGQGLWPQHF | - | TRBD1 | TRBJ1-5 | TRBV19
TGTGCCAGCAGCGTAGCCGGGACAGGGGTCTATGGCTACACCTTC | CASSVAGTGVYGYTF | - | TRBD1 | TRBJ1-2 | TRBV9
TGTGCCAGCAGCGTCGACAGGTCGTTTTATGGCTACACCTTC | CASSVDRSFYGYTF | - | - | TRBJ1-2 | TRBV7-2
TGTGCCACCAGCAGAGGTCAAGGGTTTCAAGAGACCCAGTACTTC | CATSRGQGFQETQYF | once | - | TRBJ2-5 | TRBV15
TGTGCCAGCAGCCAAGGCGGCTACGAGCAGTACTTC | CASSQGGYEQYF | - | - | TRBJ2-7 | TRBV16
TGTGCCAGCAGCCCGGGGGGCCAACTAAGGTACGAGCAGTACTTC | CASSPGGQLRYEQYF | - | - | TRBJ2-7 | TRBV6-2/TRBV6-3
TGTGCCAGCAGCCCCGGGACAGGATGGACTGAAGCTTTCTTT | CASSPGTGWTEAFF | once | TRBD1 | TRBJ1-1 | TRBV7-2
TGTGCCAGCAGTTTTCGATTAGCGGGGGGGGACACCGGGGAGCTGTTTTTT | CASSFRLAGGDTGELFF | - | TRBD2 | TRBJ2-2 | TRBV27
TGTGCCAGCTCACCACAAGGACAGGGCATAGTCACTGAAGCTTTCTTT | CASSPQGQGIVTEAFF | - | TRBD1 | TRBJ1-1 | TRBV18
TGTGCCAGCAGCTTGTATTCGGGAATTTCACCCCTCCACTTT | CASSLYSGISPLHF | - | - | TRBJ1-6 | TRBV5-6
TGTGCCAGCAGCTTAGCCCACAGGGGAGACACTGAAGCTTTCTTT | CASSLAHRGDTEAFF | - | TRBD1 | TRBJ1-1 | TRBV7-2
TGTGCCACCAGCAGAGATCTGACAGTTCCCGGGGAGCTGTTTTTT | CATSRDLTVPGELFF | - | - | TRBJ2-2 | TRBV15
TGTGCCAGCAAGACGGCTTTCTTT | CASKTAFF | - | - | TRBJ1-1 | TRBV21-1
TGTGCCAGCTCACCACCTAGTGTTGGTCGAGACACCATATATTTT | CASSPPSVGRDTIYF | - | - | TRBJ1-3 | TRBV18
TGTGCCAGCAGGCCACGGGCCTCCTACGAGCAGTACTTC | CASRPRASYEQYF | once | - | TRBJ2-7 | TRBV12-3/TRBV12-4
TGTGCCAGCAGCCGGGACAGGGGCGGCTACACCTTC | CASSRDRGGYTF | few | TRBD1 | TRBJ1-2 | TRBV11-2